The 28 T cell receptor beta chains below all came from one sample that was sequenced in a study of T cell responses to AZD1222 COVID-19 vaccine. Repertoires were generated with immunoSEQ multiplex PCR, while TCRdb's copy carries only in-frame clones and drops some. The repertoire consists of over 100,000 clones, with over 75% occurring once and the leading ten covering approximately 9%. Sequencing was performed on peripheral blood, taken on day 0 of AZD1222 vaccination. These receptors all stem from an adult in good health.

The chain joins TRBV3-1 (or the pseudogene TRBV3-2) to TRBJ1-4, with 10 positions matching TRBD1. J was trimmed by 8 bases and V by 4 bases; bases with no gene match: 4. Germline V lookup: CDR1 LGHDT, CDR2 YNNKEL (reference sequence). The CDR3 has 14 residues. Written as DNA, the CDR3 is TGTGCCAGCAGCCGACAGGGGGCAGGAGAAAAACTGTTTTTT. It specifies CASSRQGAGEKLFF.

The chain carries TRBV5-6 and TRBJ1-2; D is unresolved. V gave up 0 bases and J gave up 6 bases, with 9 bases separating them. CDR3 length equals 13 residues. Germline CDR1 is SGHDT and CDR2 is YYEEEE. In nucleotides, the CDR3 is TGTGCCAGCAGCTTGGCCGGGCCGAATGGCTACACCTTC. Residues: CASSLAGPNGYTF.

This clone was observed a handful of times. The chain employs TRBV19 and TRBJ2-7, with unresolved D. Germline-derived CDR1 and CDR2 are LNHDA and SQIVND (reference sequence). This CDR3 comprises 14 residues. The V end lost 0 bases, the J end lost 6 bases, and 12 bases lay between the germline ends. The CDR3 DNA reads TGTGCCAGTAGTATAGATCTTCGGGTCGGCGAGCAGTACTTC. Encoded protein: CASSIDLRVGEQYF.

The chain employs TRBV6-5 and TRBJ1-1; D not certain. Between the trimmed V and J ends, which lost 6 bases and 8 bases, there was a span of 13 bases. Germline assignment: CDR1 MNHEY and CDR2 SVGAGI. The CDR3 has 12 amino acids. The CDR3 here is CASRYSGWEAFF. The CDR3 DNA is TGTGCCAGCAGGTACAGCGGTTGGGAAGCTTTCTTT.

V gene TRBV7-2 combines with J gene TRBJ1-2; perhaps TRBD1 as D (5 bases). CDR1 is SGHTA and CDR2 is FQGNSA in the germline V gene. The CDR3 is made up of 14 amino acids. Trimming pared 6 bases from V and 8 bases from J, leaving 19 bases between. The CDR3 sequence: CASRPQGQTEGYTF. The CDR3 DNA reads TGTGCCAGCAGACCTCAGGGCCAAACGGAAGGCTACACCTTC.

Here the CDR3 DNA reads TGTGCCAGCAGTTTGACTACAAAAATGGGACAGGCGAACACTGAAGCTTTCTTT. It encodes CASSLTTKMGQANTEAFF. The J gene is TRBJ1-1, the V gene TRBV28, with TRBD1 matching 8 bases. Trimming took 3 bases from V and 1 from J; bases not matched to a gene: 13. The CDR3 contains 18 residues. Germline loops: CDR1 MDHEN, CDR2 SYDVKM.

The gene calls are TRBV4-3 and TRBJ2-1; 7 bases line up with TRBD1. V was clipped by 7 bases and J by 4 bases; unmatched bases: 7. The CDR3 has 14 residues. Germline V gene data show CDR1 as LGHNA and CDR2 as YSLEER. CDR3 residues: CASTKTGSYNEQFF. The CDR3 DNA is TGCGCCAGCACCAAGACAGGGAGTTACAATGAGCAGTTCTTC.

This clone has only a few counts. The chain joins TRBV30 to TRBJ1-5, with D possibly matching TRBD1 (6 bases). Per the germline V gene, CDR1 is GTSNPN and CDR2 is SVGIG (reference sequence). The CDR3 covers 14 residues. V lost 3 bases, J lost 2 bases, and 11 bases lay in between. CDR3 residues: CAWSSDSGNQPQHF. CDR3 nucleotide sequence: TGTGCCTGGAGCTCGGACAGTGGCAATCAGCCCCAGCATTTT.

This clone appeared a few times. V is TRBV11-1 and J is TRBJ1-6; D not certain. Germline V lookup: CDR1 SGHAT, CDR2 FQDESV (reference sequence). With 5 bases removed from V and 7 bases from J, the gap between germline ends came to 9 bases. There are 13 residues in the CDR3. CDR3: CASSSQANSPLHF. In DNA, the CDR3 is TGTGCCAGCAGCAGTCAGGCGAATTCACCCCTCCACTTT.

Only one count was recorded for this clone. The chain recombines TRBV11-3 with TRBJ2-5, with D possibly called TRBD1 or TRBD2 (5 bases each). V lost 6 bases to trimming and J lost 4 bases, with 12 bases between them. CDR1 and CDR2 (germline): SGHNT, YENEEA. The CDR3 contains 13 residues. The CDR3 is CASSPNGAETQYF. The CDR3 DNA reads as TGTGCCAGCAGTCCGAACGGGGCAGAGACCCAGTACTTC. Full variable domain (missing parts from reference TRBV11-3 and TRBJ2-5): EAGVVQSPRYKIIEKKQPVAFWCNPISGHNTLYWYLQNLGQGPELLIRYENEEAVDDSQLPKDRFSAERLKGVDSTLKIQPAELGDSAVYLCASSPNGAETQYFGPGTRLLVL.

V gene TRBV18 combines with J gene TRBJ1-1, with D possibly matching TRBD1 (6 bases). CDR3 length: 16 residues. Germline V gives CDR1 KGHSH, CDR2 LQKENI. V gave up 1 base and J gave up 3 bases, with 15 bases separating them. CDR3 DNA: TGTGCCAGCTCACCACGGCAGGGAGGGGGTTACACTGAAGCTTTCTTT. Protein sequence: CASSPRQGGGYTEAFF.

The rearrangement uses TRBV15 and TRBJ1-6, with a weak D call TRBD1 (5 bases). The CDR3 is 15 residues long. V lost 0 bases and J 7 bases, leaving 10 bases between the germline ends. CDR1 is LNHNV and CDR2 is YYDKDF in the germline V gene (reference sequence). CDR3 nucleotides: TGTGCCACCAGCAGAGAAAGACAGCTGAATTCACCCCTCCACTTT. It specifies CATSRERQLNSPLHF. The whole variable domain, filled in from reference TRBV15 and TRBJ1-6, reads DAMVIQNPRYQVTQFGKPVTLSCSQTLNHNVMYWYQQKSSQAPKLLFHYYDKDFNNEADTPDNFQSRRPNTSFCFLDIRSPGLGDTAMYLCATSRERQLNSPLHFGNGTRLTVT.

The chain uses TRBV5-1 and TRBJ1-5; no reliable D call. CDR1 is SGHRS and CDR2 is YFSETQ in the germline V gene. This CDR3 has 14 amino acids. Trimming removed 2 bases from V and 7 bases from J, with 13 bases in between. The CDR3 sequence: CASSLYGDGQPQHF. The CDR3 DNA reads TGCGCCAGCAGCTTATACGGGGATGGCCAGCCCCAGCATTTT.

V is TRBV6-5 and J is TRBJ2-7, with D perhaps matching TRBD1 (6 bases). Between the trimmed V and J ends, which lost 6 bases and 2 bases, there was a span of 14 bases. Germline V lookup: CDR1 MNHEY, CDR2 SVGAGI. This CDR3 is built from 14 residues. The chain's CDR3 is CASRRNREAYEQYF. CDR3 DNA: TGTGCCAGCAGACGGAACAGGGAAGCCTACGAGCAGTACTTC.

The V gene is TRBV30, the J gene TRBJ1-4; possible D gene TRBD1, 5 bases. Germline CDR1 GTSNPN, CDR2 SVGIG (reference sequence). The CDR3 runs to 14 residues. The ends were cut back, 4 bases at V and 7 bases at J, with 16 bases in the middle. CDR3 bases: TGTGCCTGGACAAAAGGGGCCGCGACTGAAAAACTGTTTTTT. It codes for CAWTKGAATEKLFF. Full variable domain (remainder filled in from reference TRBV30 and TRBJ1-4): SQTIHQWPATLVQPVGSPLSLECTVEGTSNPNLYWYRQAAGRGLQLLFYSVGIGQISSEVPQNLSASRPQDRQFILSSKKLLLSDSGFYLCAWTKGAATEKLFFGSGTQLSVL.

For the CDR3, the DNA is TGTGCCAGCAGCGATCCTGGGTACAATGAGCAGTTCTTC. This translates into CASSDPGYNEQFF. The gene calls are TRBV7-2 and TRBJ2-1; no definite D call. The V end lost 5 bases, the J end lost 4 bases, and 9 bases lay between the germline ends. The CDR3 consists of 13 residues. Germline V gives CDR1 SGHTA, CDR2 FQGNSA.

The chain is built from TRBV7-2 and TRBJ2-7; the match to TRBD2 covers 8 bases. The CDR3 has 15 residues. V lost 1 base, J lost 1 base, and 3 bases stayed unmatched. CDR1 and CDR2 from the germline V gene are SGHTA and FQGNSA. The CDR3: CASSLGASGSYEQYF. For the CDR3, the DNA is TGTGCCAGCAGCTTAGGTGCTAGCGGGTCCTACGAGCAGTACTTC.

The CDR3 DNA reads TGTGCCAGCAGCTTGTTTAGTGGCGGTACCTACGAGCAGTACTTC. Amino acid sequence: CASSLFSGGTYEQYF. The chain links TRBV5-4 to TRBJ2-7; D is uncertain. Trimming stripped 1 base from V and 2 bases from J, with 13 bases between. This CDR3 spans 15 amino acids. Germline CDR1 reads SGHNT; CDR2 reads YYREEE (reference sequence).

This chain links TRBV5-1 with TRBJ1-4; no clear D gene. Germline CDR1 reads SGHRS; CDR2 reads YFSETQ. V was clipped by 2 bases and J by 8 bases, with 7 bases between them. This CDR3 has 12 residues. CDR3 amino acids: CASSFNGEKLFF. Written as DNA, the CDR3 is TGCGCCAGCAGCTTCAACGGGGAAAAACTGTTTTTT.

V usage is TRBV29-1 and J usage is TRBJ2-5, with 13 nucleotides matching TRBD2. Per germline, CDR1 SQVTM and CDR2 ANQGSEA. The ends lost 5 bases at V and 5 bases at J; junction bases unmatched: 5. The CDR3 runs to 14 residues. CDR3 region: CSVRTSGGSETQYF. CDR3 nucleotides: TGCAGCGTTCGGACTAGCGGGGGTTCGGAGACCCAGTACTTC.

J is TRBJ1-5 and V is TRBV20-1; D perhaps matches TRBD1 (5 bases). The germline V gene has CDR1 DFQATT and CDR2 SNEGSKA (reference sequence). The germline V and J ends were trimmed by 3 bases and 3 bases, with 12 bases remaining between them. The CDR3 consists of 14 residues. The CDR3 sequence is CSASGGPSNQPQHF. The DNA for the CDR3 is TGCAGTGCTAGTGGGGGTCCATCCAATCAGCCCCAGCATTTT.

This chain uses TRBV25-1 with TRBJ1-1; D might be TRBD1 (6 bases). The CDR3 is 18 amino acids. Looked up from germline, CDR1 is MGHDK and CDR2 is SYGVNS. The ends were cut back, 1 base at V and 0 bases at J, with 18 bases in the middle. The CDR3 DNA reads as TGTGCCAGCAGTGAATTTGGAGGGGGGGCCGAGATGAACACTGAAGCTTTCTTT. Amino acid sequence: CASSEFGGGAEMNTEAFF.

This chain uses TRBV28 with TRBJ2-5; 10 positions match TRBD1. There are 14 residues in the CDR3. Unmatched junction bases numbered 7, after V lost 7 bases and J lost 5 bases. The germline V gene encodes CDR1 MDHEN and CDR2 SYDVKM. CDR3: CASTQTGGYETQYF. The CDR3 DNA sequence: TGTGCCAGCACCCAGACAGGGGGCTACGAGACCCAGTACTTC.

This rearrangement joins TRBV7-9 to TRBJ2-5; 7 bases align to TRBD1. The germline V gene encodes CDR1 SEHNR and CDR2 FQNEAQ (reference sequence). After removal of 6 bases from V and 4 bases from J, the junction contained 14 bases not matched to a gene. This CDR3 is built from 16 residues. The CDR3 here is CASSKTGRGARETQYF. For the CDR3, the DNA is TGTGCCAGCAGTAAGACAGGGAGAGGGGCTAGAGAGACCCAGTACTTC.

The chain is built from TRBV28 and TRBJ1-2; TRBD1 might be the D (5 bases). The CDR3 covers 15 residues. The V gene lost 3 bases and the J gene lost 6 bases, with 17 bases spanning the gap. The germline V gene encodes CDR1 MDHEN and CDR2 SYDVKM. CDR3 DNA sequence: TGTGCCAGCAGTTTTGGGGGAGGCAGAATGAATGGCTACACCTTC. Protein sequence: CASSFGGGRMNGYTF.

This chain joins TRBV5-1 and TRBJ1-2, with TRBD1 identical over 10 bases. The CDR3 sequence is 14 residues long. CDR1 is SGHRS, CDR2 YFSETQ, per germline. The V segment lost 0 bases and the J segment 7 bases; nucleotides outside the gene matches: 3. The DNA for the CDR3 is TGCGCCAGCAGCTTGGAGGGACAGGGGTCTGGCTACACCTTC. Residues: CASSLEGQGSGYTF.

This chain joins TRBV19 and TRBJ2-7; no definite D call. The ends were cut back, 3 bases at V and 3 bases at J, with 6 bases in the middle. Germline CDR1 LNHDA, CDR2 SQIVND (reference sequence). The CDR3 contains 12 residues. In DNA, the CDR3 is TGTGCCAGTAGTATTGTGGGCTACGAGCAGTACTTC. It specifies CASSIVGYEQYF. The full variable domain, with the rest looked up from reference TRBV19 and TRBJ2-7, is DGGITQSPKYLFRKEGQNVTLSCEQNLNHDAMYWYRQDPGQGLRLIYYSQIVNDFQKGDIAEGYSVSREKKESFPLTVTSAQKNPTAFYLCASSIVGYEQYFGPGTRLTVT.

The rearrangement joins TRBV6-5 to TRBJ1-1, with D unclear. V was clipped by 2 bases and J by 0 bases, with 13 bases between them. The CDR3 consists of 16 residues. Germline V gene sequence: CDR1 MNHEY, CDR2 SVGAGI. CDR3 amino acids: CASSYGFGRVNTEAFF. CDR3 in DNA: TGTGCCAGCAGTTACGGGTTTGGCAGAGTGAACACTGAAGCTTTCTTT.